This TCR beta chain came from a study of T cells expressing NK-cell markers. Broader study findings: There were a handful of donors in whom these clonotypes also led the CD3+CD56-NKG2C+ fraction.

In regard to this clonotype: The antigen is unknown.

With UMIs, 5'RACE template switching was used to make TCR beta cDNA. TCRdb re-called the 5' RACE reads, yielding one record per CDR3 amino acid sequence without DNA. Its table records 400,000 to 500,000 distinct CDR3 sequences. From germline, CDR1 is LNHDA and CDR2 SQIVND (reference sequence). This CDR3 is 16 amino acids long. This rearrangement joins TRBV19 to TRBJ2-5; TCRdb returns TRBD1, unconfirmable since there is no DNA. This clonotype was obtained from a woman between 18 and 75 years old in good health. Sequenced sample: blood T cells: a sorted CD56 or NKG2C T cell subset, CD4+ or CD8+ T cells, or bulk PBMC T cells (not recorded which). CDR3 sequence reads: CASSTQQGIEAETQYF.